A selection of T cell receptor beta chains follows, all from one sample in a study of T cells after yellow fever vaccination. TCRdb itself ran the 5' RACE reads through MiXCR, one entry per CDR3 protein. Of some 500,000 distinct CDR3 sequences listed, less than 15% are singletons. This sample comprised PBMCs, obtained on the day of the yellow fever booster vaccination. Every receptor here comes from a man aged 30-40 years who received the YFV17D yellow fever vaccine. Each CDR3 is given with its conserved first and last residue. A D gene is named only where the DNA matches it firmly. Size tells how often a clone was seen (once, few, many) or the class of an expanded clone, and some rows leave it out.

V	size	D	length	J	CDR3	DNA
TRBV14	.	.	13	TRBJ2-4	CASSQVRASIQYF	TGTGCCAGCAGCCAAGTCAGAGCGAGCATTCAGTACTTC
TRBV10-3	few	TRBD1	15	TRBJ2-1	CAISTGGGTYNEQFF	TGTGCCATCAGTACAGGGGGCGGCACCTACAATGAGCAGTTCTTC
TRBV6-2/TRBV6-3	few	TRBD1	15	TRBJ1-5	CASGIGQVANQPQHF	TGTGCCAGCGGGATCGGACAGGTGGCTAATCAGCCCCAGCATTTT
TRBV27	.	TRBD2	16	TRBJ2-1	CASSFPGTSGKNEQFF	TGTGCCAGCAGTTTCCCCGGGACTAGCGGGAAGAATGAGCAGTTCTTC
TRBV18	once	.	14	TRBJ2-7	CASSPINRAYEQYF	TGTGCCAGCTCACCAATTAACAGGGCCTACGAGCAGTACTTC
TRBV30	.	.	17	TRBJ2-1	CAWSNQQGGTAYNEQFF	TGTGCCTGGAGTAACCAGCAAGGGGGGACAGCCTACAATGAGCAGTTCTTC
TRBV19	.	TRBD2	15	TRBJ2-3	CASSSSGRRADTQYF	TGTGCCAGTAGTAGTAGCGGGAGACGTGCAGATACGCAGTATTTT
TRBV6-5	few	TRBD2	16	TRBJ2-1	CASSYEGSGMYNEQFF	TGTGCCAGCAGTTACGAAGGTAGCGGGATGTACAATGAGCAGTTCTTC
TRBV18	few	.	15	TRBJ2-3	CASSPRTVLSDTQYF	TGTGCCAGCTCACCAAGGACAGTACTCTCAGATACGCAGTATTTT
TRBV20-1	.	.	17	TRBJ2-3	CSARGLRGGQLRDTQYF	TGCAGTGCTAGAGGCCTCAGGGGGGGTCAGCTGAGAGATACGCAGTATTTT
TRBV7-6	.	TRBD1	13	TRBJ2-2	CASSFKGALELFF	TGTGCCAGCAGCTTTAAGGGGGCGTTGGAGCTGTTTTTT
TRBV5-1	.	.	14	TRBJ2-7	CASSFSLPAYEQYF	TGCGCCAGCAGCTTCTCGCTCCCCGCCTACGAGCAGTACTTC
TRBV12-5	.	.	14	TRBJ2-7	CASAPPGGIDEQYF	TGTGCTAGTGCCCCCCCCGGGGGAATCGACGAGCAGTACTTC
TRBV6-5	.	TRBD2	12	TRBJ2-7	CASSRAGDEQYF	TGTGCCAGCAGTCGGGCGGGGGATGAGCAGTACTTC
TRBV29-1	many	.	12	TRBJ1-2	CSVPGFGDGYTF	TGCAGCGTGCCGGGGTTTGGGGATGGCTACACCTTC
TRBV29-1	.	.	13	TRBJ1-1	CSVAGGLTTEAFF	TGCAGCGTTGCTGGGGGGCTTACCACTGAAGCTTTCTTT
TRBV5-1	few	.	17	TRBJ2-3	CASSLVQQITSTDTQYF	TGCGCCAGCAGCTTGGTTCAGCAAATTACTAGCACAGATACGCAGTATTTT
TRBV7-9	few	TRBD2	16	TRBJ2-3	CASSHSSGRAPDTQYF	TGTGCCAGCAGCCACTCTAGCGGGAGGGCCCCAGATACGCAGTATTTT
TRBV20-1	.	.	13	TRBJ1-4	CSARETLREKLFF	TGCAGTGCTAGAGAAACTCTACGGGAAAAACTGTTTTTT
TRBV7-9	.	TRBD1	16	TRBJ2-7	CASSPRVQGADYEQYF	TGTGCCAGCAGCCCGCGGGTACAGGGGGCCGACTACGAGCAGTACTTC
TRBV7-9	few	.	12	TRBJ2-1	CASTSYYNEQFF	TGTGCCAGCACTTCTTACTACAATGAGCAGTTCTTC
TRBV5-1	.	.	15	TRBJ2-5	CASSSARTERETQYF	TGCGCCAGCAGCTCCGCGCGGACGGAGAGGGAGACCCAGTACTTC
TRBV28	few	TRBD2	16	TRBJ2-3	CASSTTSGRAGDTQYF	TGTGCCAGCAGTACGACTAGCGGGAGGGCTGGAGATACGCAGTATTTT
TRBV27	.	.	14	TRBJ1-2	CASSPLPTAYGYTF	TGTGCCAGCAGCCCCCTTCCGACGGCGTATGGCTACACCTTC
TRBV3-1	.	TRBD1	14	TRBJ1-6	CASSQRTGISPLHF	TGTGCCAGCAGCCAAAGGACAGGGATTTCACCCCTCCACTTT